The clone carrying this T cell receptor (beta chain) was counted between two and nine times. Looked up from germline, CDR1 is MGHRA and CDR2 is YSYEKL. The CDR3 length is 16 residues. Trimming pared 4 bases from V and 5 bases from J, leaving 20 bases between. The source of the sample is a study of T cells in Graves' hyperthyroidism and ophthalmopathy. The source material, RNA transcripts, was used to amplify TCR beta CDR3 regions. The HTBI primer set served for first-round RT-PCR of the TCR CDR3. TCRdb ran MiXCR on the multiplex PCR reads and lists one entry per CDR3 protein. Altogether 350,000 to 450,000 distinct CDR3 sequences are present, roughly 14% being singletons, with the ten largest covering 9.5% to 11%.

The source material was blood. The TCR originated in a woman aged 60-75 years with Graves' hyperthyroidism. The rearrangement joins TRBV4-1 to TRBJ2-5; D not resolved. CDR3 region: CASSPRVVPEGETQYF. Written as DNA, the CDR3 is TGCGCCAGCAGCCCCCGGGTAGTTCCAGAAGGGGAGACCCAGTACTTC.